The 29 T cell receptor beta chains given below trace back to one sample, sequenced in a study of cytomegalovirus exposure and HLA in healthy donors. The PCR made use of 60 Vbeta and 13 Jbeta primers. TCRdb keeps only in-frame clones here, not all; method: immunoSEQ multiplex PCR. In the table there are some 120,000 clones, roughly 74% of which are singletons. The sequenced sample consisted of PBMCs. The receptors come from a woman between 50 and 59 years old in good health and CMV-seropositive.

The chain uses TRBV5-6 and TRBJ2-7, with D perhaps TRBD2 (6 bases). Looked up from germline, CDR1 is SGHDT and CDR2 is YYEEEE. V was clipped by 6 bases and J by 7 bases, with 20 bases between them. This CDR3 spans 14 amino acids. DNA of the CDR3: TGTGCCAGCACCCTTCGCGGGATGGCGGGGGAGCAGTACTTC. It codes for CASTLRGMAGEQYF.

J is TRBJ1-5 and V is TRBV13; D is uncertain. Trimming took off 4 bases at V and 4 bases at J, with 5 bases between the two ends. From germline, CDR1 is PRHDT and CDR2 FYEKMQ (reference sequence). The CDR3 has 12 amino acids. The CDR3: CASSYGNQPQHF. The DNA for the CDR3 is TGTGCCAGCAGCTACGGTAATCAGCCCCAGCATTTT.

This clone was recorded a few times. The chain has TRBV4-3 and TRBJ2-7; D is perhaps TRBD1 (6 bases). Germline lookup yields CDR1 LGHNA and CDR2 YSLEER. This CDR3 is 13 amino acids long. Trimming shortened V by 0 bases and J by 3 bases, and 6 bases separated the two germline ends. CDR3: CASSQEGGYEQYF. The CDR3 nucleotides read TGCGCCAGCAGCCAAGAAGGGGGCTACGAGCAGTACTTC.

The V and J genes are TRBV2 and TRBJ2-2; TRBD2 matches at 8 bases. The V gene's germline CDR1 is SNHLY and CDR2 FYNNEI. The V gene end was trimmed by 9 bases and the J gene end by 6 bases; junction bases not matched to a gene: 9. CDR3 size: 14 residues. CDR3 bases: TGTGCCAGTAACCGGGGGGGCCTGTCCGGGGAGCTGTTTTTT. This gives the protein CASNRGGLSGELFF.

The chain employs TRBV6-6 and TRBJ1-1; the D is unclear. CDR3 size: 13 residues. Germline V lookup: CDR1 MNHNY, CDR2 SVGAGI (reference sequence). The V and J ends lost 7 bases and 8 bases respectively, with 17 bases between them. Here the CDR3 DNA reads TGTGCCAGCATTACTCAGGATAATCGAGAAGCTTTCTTT. The encoded protein is CASITQDNREAFF.

This chain joins TRBV10-1 and TRBJ2-3; 11 bases fit TRBD2. The CDR3 is 19 amino acids. Per the germline V gene, CDR1 is WNHNN and CDR2 is SYGVQD (reference sequence). J was trimmed by 0 bases and V by 0 bases; bases with no gene match: 8. CDR3 coding DNA: TGCGCCAGCAGTGAGTCGACTCAGGGACTAGCGGAGAGCACAGATACGCAGTATTTT. Translation: CASSESTQGLAESTDTQYF.

The chain combines TRBV25-1 with TRBJ2-2; TRBD2 matches at 7 bases. The CDR3 loop spans 13 amino acids. Trimming cost V 7 bases and J 7 bases; bases outside gene matches: 6. The germline CDR1 and CDR2 sequences are MGHDK and SYGVNS. As DNA, the CDR3 is TGTGCCAGCACTGGGCGGGAGATCGGGGAGCTGTTTTTT. It translates to CASTGREIGELFF.

The rearrangement joins TRBV6-5 to TRBJ1-6, with 8 bases matching TRBD1. Looked up from germline, CDR1 is MNHEY and CDR2 is SVGAGI. This CDR3 has 15 amino acids. J was trimmed by 9 bases and V by 5 bases; bases with no gene match: 9. CDR3 loop: CASSTRGTGASPLHF. CDR3 bases: TGTGCCAGCAGTACACGTGGGACAGGAGCTTCACCCCTCCACTTT.

The CDR3 loop is CASSPGLGGRNEQFF. In DNA, the CDR3 is TGTGCCAGCAGCCCGGGACTGGGAGGGCGCAATGAGCAGTTCTTC. The chain uses TRBV5-6 and TRBJ2-1, with 7 bases that match TRBD2. CDR1 is SGHDT, CDR2 YYEEEE, per germline. Unmatched junction bases numbered 10, after V lost 4 bases and J lost 6 bases. CDR3 size: 15 residues.

The gene calls are TRBV21-1 and TRBJ1-5; the D call of TRBD1 is as the table states it, not checked on the DNA. TRBV21-1 is annotated as a pseudogene. This CDR3 has 20 amino acids. CDR3 loop: CASSKALLAGTGKSNQPQHF. CDR3 DNA: TGTGCCAGCAGCAAAGCGCTTCTAGCCGGGACAGGGAAAAGCAATCAGCCCCAGCATTTT.

The rearrangement links TRBV7-2 to TRBJ2-2; 9 bases line up with TRBD1. The junction had 7 bases not matched to a gene; V was cut back by 4 bases and J by 4 bases. This CDR3 contains 16 residues. CDR1 and CDR2 (germline): SGHTA, FQGNSA. CDR3 region: CASSSIRDRVTGELFF. As DNA, the CDR3 is TGTGCCAGCAGCTCCATCCGGGACAGGGTCACCGGGGAGCTGTTTTTT.

The V call is TRBV6-1, the J call TRBJ1-2; D is ambiguous. Trimming removed 10 bases from V and 2 bases from J, with 14 bases in between. The CDR3 has 13 residues. Germline CDR1 is MNHNS and CDR2 is SASEGT. The CDR3 DNA is TGTGCCACCCGGGGAGGTCAGAACTATGGCTACACCTTC. It codes for CATRGGQNYGYTF.

The CDR3 spells CASRAGRPTTQPQHF. The CDR3 DNA sequence: TGTGCCAGCAGGGCGGGACGACCCACCACTCAGCCCCAGCATTTT. The rearrangement joins TRBV6-1 to TRBJ1-5; TRBD1 might be the D (5 bases). With 6 bases removed from V and 6 bases from J, the gap between germline ends came to 18 bases. The CDR3 contains 15 residues. The germline CDR1 and CDR2 sequences are MNHNS and SASEGT.

J is TRBJ1-1 and V is TRBV7-6; a weak D match, TRBD1 (6 bases). The V end was cut by 4 bases, the J end by 1 base, with 7 bases between. The V gene's germline CDR1 is SGHVS and CDR2 FNYEAQ. The CDR3 totals 13 residues. The CDR3 nucleotides are TGTGCCAGCAGCTCACAGGGGAACACTGAAGCTTTCTTT. This gives the protein CASSSQGNTEAFF. Supplemented by reference TRBV7-6 and TRBJ1-1, the full variable domain reads GAGVSQSPRYKVTKRGQDVALRCDPISGHVSLYWYRQALGQGPEFLTYFNYEAQQDKSGLPNDRFSAERPEGSISTLTIQRTEQRDSAMYRCASSSQGNTEAFFGQGTRLTVV.

The chain combines TRBV19 with TRBJ2-2; D is uncertain. The CDR3 has 13 amino acids. V lost 4 bases to trimming and J lost 1 base, with 4 bases between them. Germline V gene sequence: CDR1 LNHDA, CDR2 SQIVND (reference sequence). This CDR3 reads CASSRQNTGELFF. The CDR3 nucleotides are TGTGCCAGTAGTAGGCAGAACACCGGGGAGCTGTTTTTT.

This chain uses TRBV7-9 with TRBJ1-1; D gene uncertain. Germline V CDR1 and CDR2: SEHNR, FQNEAQ (reference sequence). V was shortened by 2 bases and J by 1 base, with 5 bases between the two germline ends. The CDR3 length is 13 residues. The CDR3 DNA is TGTGCCAGCAGCTTAACCGGGAACACTGAAGCTTTCTTT. Translated, it gives CASSLTGNTEAFF.

This chain uses TRBV14 with TRBJ1-6; D is undetermined. Germline V gives CDR1 SGHDN, CDR2 FVKESK. The V gene lost 4 bases and the J gene lost 10 bases, with 14 bases spanning the gap. The CDR3 has 14 amino acids. The CDR3 DNA reads as TGTGCCAGCAGCCGGGAGGCTTTAGGGTCACCCCTCCACTTT. This translates into CASSREALGSPLHF.

This clone was observed a handful of times. For the CDR3, the DNA is TGCGCCAGCAGCACTCCGGGACTAGCGGGGGGCCCGAACACCGGGGAGCTGTTTTTT. Translation: CASSTPGLAGGPNTGELFF. The rearrangement uses TRBV4-1 and TRBJ2-2; 15 nucleotides match TRBD2. This CDR3 is built from 19 residues. Germline CDR1 MGHRA, CDR2 YSYEKL. After removal of 5 bases from V and 0 bases from J, the junction contained 7 bases not matched to a gene.

The CDR3 DNA follows: TGTGCCATCAGTGAGGGGCAGCGCAATCAGCCCCAGCATTTT. As protein: CAISEGQRNQPQHF. V gene TRBV10-3 combines with J gene TRBJ1-5, with unresolved D. Germline-derived CDR1 and CDR2 are ENHRY and SYGVKD. The CDR3 is 14 residues long. V lost 2 bases and J 2 bases, leaving 7 bases between the germline ends.

This sequence joins TRBV6-5 and TRBJ1-2, with 8 bases lining up with TRBD1. With V trimmed by 4 bases and J by 4 bases, 5 bases remained unmatched. CDR3 length: 14 residues. The germline V gene has CDR1 MNHEY and CDR2 SVGAGI. The CDR3 DNA sequence: TGTGCCAGCAGTTCGAGGACAGGGCGCTATGGCTACACCTTC. Translated: CASSSRTGRYGYTF.

This chain links TRBV5-6 with TRBJ1-6; 7 bases agree with TRBD1. V gave up 3 bases and J gave up 2 bases; unmatched junction bases: 5. Germline lookup yields CDR1 SGHDT and CDR2 YYEEEE. The CDR3 is made up of 16 amino acids. CDR3 loop: CASSWDRSPYNSPLHF. The CDR3 DNA is TGTGCCAGCAGCTGGGACAGATCCCCCTATAATTCACCCCTCCACTTT.

This clone has only one observation. The chain joins TRBV14 to TRBJ2-5, with D hard to call. The CDR3 totals 13 residues. Germline V gene lookup returns CDR1 SGHDN and CDR2 FVKESK. Trimming left V 3 bases short and J 5 bases short, with 10 bases between. CDR3 sequence (DNA): TGTGCCAGCAGCCAGAGCCTTCTGGAGACCCAGTACTTC. This translates into CASSQSLLETQYF.

The V and J genes are TRBV30 and TRBJ2-7; a possible D gene is TRBD2 (6 bases). Germline-derived CDR1 and CDR2 are GTSNPN and SVGIG (reference sequence). The CDR3 extends over 13 amino acids. V was cut by 2 bases and J by 7 bases, with 15 bases left in between. The CDR3 nucleotides read TGTGCCTGGAGTAGGCAGGGACTGGAAGAGCAGTACTTC. It specifies CAWSRQGLEEQYF.

V gene TRBV19 combines with J gene TRBJ2-7, with TRBD1 matching over 10 bases. The CDR3 contains 16 residues. Germline CDR1 and CDR2: LNHDA and SQIVND (reference sequence). The junction had 10 bases not matched to a gene; V was cut back by 2 bases and J by 6 bases. CDR3 loop: CASSISPGTGVTEQYF. The CDR3 coding sequence is TGTGCCAGTAGTATATCCCCCGGGACAGGGGTGACCGAGCAGTACTTC. Full variable domain (remainder filled in from reference TRBV19 and TRBJ2-7): DGGITQSPKYLFRKEGQNVTLSCEQNLNHDAMYWYRQDPGQGLRLIYYSQIVNDFQKGDIAEGYSVSREKKESFPLTVTSAQKNPTAFYLCASSISPGTGVTEQYFGPGTRLTVT.

This clone was observed a handful of times. The chain recombines TRBV11-2 with TRBJ2-4, with 11 nucleotides matching TRBD2. Germline V lookup: CDR1 SGHAT, CDR2 FQNNGV. The CDR3 extends over 16 amino acids. Trimming at V came to 1 base and at J to 8 bases, leaving 7 bases not matched to a gene. CDR3 in amino acids: CASSLGGSGGAYIQYF. As DNA, the CDR3 is TGTGCCAGCAGCTTAGGGGGTAGCGGGGGGGCCTACATTCAGTACTTC.

In regard to this clone: One end of the junction fails to match germline, which may point to a read error. The CDR3 loop reads CASRLGSGGLKGNEQYF. CDR3 in DNA: TGCGCCAGCCGCTTGGGTAGCGGGGGACTCAAGGGGAACGAGCAGTACTTC. The V and J genes are TRBV5-1 and TRBJ2-7; 9 bases fit TRBD2. Germline CDR1 is SGHRS and CDR2 is YFSETQ. This CDR3 comprises 17 residues. The complete variable domain, with remaining parts taken from reference TRBV5-1 and TRBJ2-7, reads KAGVTQTPRYLIKTRGQQVTLSCSPISGHRSVSWYQQTPGQGLQFLFEYFSETQRNKGNFPGRFSGRQFSNSRSEMNVSTLELGDSALYLCASRLGSGGLKGNEQYFGPGTRLTVT.

The V and J genes are TRBV27 and TRBJ2-2; no definite D call. V was trimmed by 4 bases and J by 5 bases, leaving 5 bases between them. Germline-derived CDR1 and CDR2 are MNHEY and SMNVEV (reference sequence). The CDR3 length is 12 residues. CDR3 DNA sequence: TGTGCCAGCAGTTACCTAACCGGGGAGCTGTTTTTT. It yields the protein CASSYLTGELFF.

The chain links TRBV2 to TRBJ2-3, with 9 bases identical to TRBD2. Germline V CDR1 and CDR2: SNHLY, FYNNEI. The CDR3 length is 15 residues. V shed 3 bases and J 6 bases; nucleotides not matched to a gene: 7. The CDR3 loop reads CASSELLAGGDTQYF. In DNA form, the CDR3 reads TGTGCCAGCAGTGAGCTCCTGGCGGGGGGGGATACGCAGTATTTT.

In nucleotides, the CDR3 is TGTGCCAGCAGCCCCTTTCCGGGACAGGGCTATGGCTACACCTTC. It yields the protein CASSPFPGQGYGYTF. The V gene is TRBV7-2, the J gene TRBJ1-2; 9 bases agree with TRBD1. Germline V CDR1 and CDR2: SGHTA, FQGNSA. The CDR3 is 15 amino acids. The V gene end was trimmed by 5 bases and the J gene end by 4 bases; junction bases not matched to a gene: 8.